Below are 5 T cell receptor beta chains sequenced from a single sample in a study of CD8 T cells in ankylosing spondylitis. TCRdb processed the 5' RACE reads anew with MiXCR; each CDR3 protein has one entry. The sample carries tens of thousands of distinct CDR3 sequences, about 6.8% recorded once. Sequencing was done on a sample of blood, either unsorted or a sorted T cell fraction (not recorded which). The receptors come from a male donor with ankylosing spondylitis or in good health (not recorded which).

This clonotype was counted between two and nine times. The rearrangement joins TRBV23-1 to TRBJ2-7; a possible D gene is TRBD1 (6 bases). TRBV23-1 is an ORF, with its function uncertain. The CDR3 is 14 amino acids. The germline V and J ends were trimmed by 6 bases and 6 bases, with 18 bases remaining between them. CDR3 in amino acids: CASRELQGKGEQYF. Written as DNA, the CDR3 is TGCGCCAGCAGGGAATTACAGGGAAAGGGCGAGCAGTACTTC.

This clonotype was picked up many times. The CDR3 DNA reads as TGCAGTGCTAGGGGACTAGCGGTCAATGAGCAGTTCTTC. It specifies CSARGLAVNEQFF. The chain recombines TRBV20-1 with TRBJ2-1, with 11 bases matching TRBD2. CDR1 is DFQATT, CDR2 SNEGSKA, per germline (reference sequence). J gave up 6 bases and V 3 bases, and 1 base lay outside the gene matches. There are 13 residues in the CDR3.

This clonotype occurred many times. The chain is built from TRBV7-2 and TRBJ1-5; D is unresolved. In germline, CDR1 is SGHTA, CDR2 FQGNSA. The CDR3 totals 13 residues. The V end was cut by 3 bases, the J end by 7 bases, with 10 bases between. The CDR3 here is CASSFGVRQPQHF. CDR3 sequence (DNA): TGTGCCAGCAGCTTCGGGGTCCGGCAGCCCCAGCATTTT.

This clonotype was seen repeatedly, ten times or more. The CDR3 region has the DNA TGTGCCAGCAGCTGGGACACTAGACCGACTGGCAATGAGCAGTTCTTC. Protein: CASSWDTRPTGNEQFF. The gene calls are TRBV7-9 and TRBJ2-1; a possible D gene is TRBD1 (6 bases). The CDR3 extends over 16 amino acids. CDR1 and CDR2 (germline): SEHNR, FQNEAQ (reference sequence). Trimming cost V 4 bases and J 6 bases, with 19 bases left between them.

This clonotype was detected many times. This chain's CDR3 is CASSLTSGSTDTQYF. As DNA, the CDR3 is TGCGCCAGCAGCTTGACTAGCGGGAGCACAGATACGCAGTATTTT. This rearrangement joins TRBV5-1 to TRBJ2-3, with TRBD2 identical over 9 bases. The germline V gene has CDR1 SGHRS and CDR2 YFSETQ. This CDR3 is built from 15 residues. With V trimmed by 1 base and J by 0 bases, 0 bases remained unmatched.